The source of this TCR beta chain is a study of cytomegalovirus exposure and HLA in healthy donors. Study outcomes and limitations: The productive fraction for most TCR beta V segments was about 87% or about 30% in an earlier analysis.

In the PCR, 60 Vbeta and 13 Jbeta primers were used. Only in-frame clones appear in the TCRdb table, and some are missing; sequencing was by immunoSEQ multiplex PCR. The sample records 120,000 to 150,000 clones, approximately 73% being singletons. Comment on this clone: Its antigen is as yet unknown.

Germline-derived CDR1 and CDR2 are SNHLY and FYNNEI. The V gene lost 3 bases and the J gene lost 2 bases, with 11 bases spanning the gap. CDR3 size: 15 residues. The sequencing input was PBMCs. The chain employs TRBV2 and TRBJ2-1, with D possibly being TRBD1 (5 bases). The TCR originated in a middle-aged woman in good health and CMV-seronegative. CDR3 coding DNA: TGTGCCAGCAGTGATGGGCAGGGTCCCTACAATGAGCAGTTCTTC. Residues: CASSDGQGPYNEQFF.